This T cell receptor (beta chain) is drawn from a study of T cell responses to AZD1222 COVID-19 vaccine. Study results and caveats: Donors were largely white British and mainly female; clonal diversity was possibly underestimated. Reports say nearly half of spike-specific TCRs go after unmutated variant regions. Spike was spanned by vaccine-associated CD4 TCRs, with dominance at 160-218 and 743-854.

Remarks on this clone: Its antigen is not identified.

The data were produced by immunoSEQ multiplex PCR, yet TCRdb's version contains in-frame clones alone and is incomplete. The repertoire includes nearly 110,000 clones, 70% to 90% of them detected once, and 6% to 7% sits in the top ten. This clonotype originated in an adult in good health. The specimen was peripheral blood, collected on day 0 of AZD1222 vaccination.

The chain's CDR3 is CASSPPPGLAGVETQYF. The CDR3 nucleotides read TGTGCCAGCAGCCCCCCGCCGGGACTAGCGGGAGTAGAGACCCAGTACTTC. The V call is TRBV7-6, the J call TRBJ2-5; TRBD2 aligns across 14 bases. From germline, CDR1 is SGHVS and CDR2 FNYEAQ. V dropped 5 bases and J dropped 4; count of bases not matched to a gene: 9. The CDR3 contains 17 residues. Based on the CDR3 plus reference TRBV7-6 and TRBJ2-5, the full variable domain is GAGVSQSPRYKVTKRGQDVALRCDPISGHVSLYWYRQALGQGPEFLTYFNYEAQQDKSGLPNDRFSAERPEGSISTLTIQRTEQRDSAMYRCASSPPPGLAGVETQYFGPGTRLLVL.